The 30 T cell receptor beta chains below all came from one sample that was sequenced in a study of blood T cell repertoires in COVID-19. Clones were read by immunoSEQ multiplex PCR, and TCRdb kept only the in-frame ones, dropping some. Of around 200,000 clones listed, 84% are singletons. Source material: PBMCs or T cells enriched from blood (not recorded which). The receptors here all came from a young woman who had recovered from COVID-19.

The chain uses TRBV28 and TRBJ1-2, with 9 bases fitting TRBD1. Looked up from germline, CDR1 is MDHEN and CDR2 is SYDVKM. The CDR3 has 14 residues. V gave up 2 bases and J gave up 6 bases; unmatched junction bases: 4. CDR3 bases: TGTGCCAGCAGTTTAGGGGACAGGGTGCATGGCTACACCTTC. Translation: CASSLGDRVHGYTF.

The V and J genes are TRBV11-2 and TRBJ2-7; a weak D match, TRBD1 (6 bases). Germline V gives CDR1 SGHAT, CDR2 FQNNGV. Trimming pared 5 bases from V and 7 bases from J, leaving 15 bases between. The CDR3 loop spans 13 amino acids. The CDR3 nucleotides read TGTGCCAGCAGCCTCGGACAGCTCTGGGAGCAGTACGTC. Translating gives CASSLGQLWEQYV.

V is TRBV5-6 and J is TRBJ1-2; D is uncertain. V lost 1 base and J 9 bases, leaving 16 bases between the germline ends. The germline V gene has CDR1 SGHDT and CDR2 YYEEEE. The length of the CDR3 is 14 residues. The CDR3 region is CASSLFQAPYSYTF. The CDR3 DNA reads as TGTGCCAGCAGCTTGTTTCAGGCGCCGTACAGCTACACCTTC.

This chain uses TRBV29-1 with TRBJ1-4, with D perhaps TRBD1 (5 bases). V was pared by 0 bases and J by 6 bases, with 11 bases between. The CDR3 sequence is 14 residues long. Germline CDR1 reads SQVTM; CDR2 reads ANQGSEA. The CDR3 protein is CSVEDPTGDEKLFF. CDR3 in DNA: TGCAGCGTTGAAGATCCCACAGGAGATGAAAAACTGTTTTTT.

This sequence joins TRBV6-1 and TRBJ2-3; the match to TRBD2 covers 11 bases. CDR3 size: 18 residues. Germline lookup yields CDR1 MNHNS and CDR2 SASEGT. The V segment lost 4 bases and the J segment 2 bases; nucleotides outside the gene matches: 11. The CDR3 region has the DNA TGTGCCAGCAGTGTAACTCTCTTACTAGCGGGAGCCACAGATACGCAGTATTTT. Amino acids: CASSVTLLLAGATDTQYF.

The chain uses TRBV10-1 and TRBJ1-1; D is perhaps TRBD1 (6 bases). The V end lost 8 bases, the J end lost 4 bases, and 14 bases lay between the germline ends. The CDR3 is made up of 13 amino acids. Germline CDR1 reads WNHNN; CDR2 reads SYGVQD (reference sequence). CDR3 region: CASPGRGTTEAFF. The CDR3 coding sequence is TGCGCCAGCCCGGGCAGGGGCACCACTGAAGCTTTCTTT.

This chain joins TRBV29-1 and TRBJ2-5; D may be TRBD1 (5 bases). The CDR3 has 12 amino acids. Germline CDR1 is SQVTM and CDR2 is ANQGSEA. Trimming removed 7 bases at V and 1 base at J, with 10 bases between. The CDR3 here is CSAAGFQETQYF. In nucleotides, the CDR3 is TGCAGCGCGGCAGGGTTCCAAGAGACCCAGTACTTC.

This clone was found a few times. V and J are TRBV28 and TRBJ1-2; 10 bases line up with TRBD1. CDR1 is MDHEN and CDR2 is SYDVKM in the germline V gene. V lost 5 bases, J lost 4 bases, and 13 bases stayed unmatched. The CDR3 spans 17 residues. The CDR3 spells CASSRSGTGALIYGYTF. Written as DNA, the CDR3 is TGTGCCAGCAGTCGGTCAGGGACAGGGGCGTTGATCTATGGCTACACCTTC.

This clone has a handful of counts. This chain uses TRBV7-8 with TRBJ1-5, with 9 bases fitting TRBD1. V trimming: 3 bases; J trimming: 0 bases; junction bases outside the gene matches: 0. CDR1 is SGHVS and CDR2 is FQNEAQ in the germline V gene. This CDR3 contains 15 residues. As DNA, the CDR3 is TGTGCCAGCAGCTTGGACAGGGGTAGCAATCAGCCCCAGCATTTT. Amino acid sequence: CASSLDRGSNQPQHF.

This chain links TRBV24-1 with TRBJ2-6; TRBD1 matches at 8 bases. The germline gives CDR1 KGHDR, CDR2 SFDVKD. V shed 3 bases, J shed 1 base, and the junction held 4 bases outside the gene matches. The CDR3 consists of 17 residues. In DNA form, the CDR3 reads TGTGCCACCAGTGATATCAGGGGGCCGTCTGGGGCCAACGTCCTGACTTTC. It codes for CATSDIRGPSGANVLTF.

The chain links TRBV5-3 to TRBJ2-7, with D possibly TRBD1 on 6 matching bases. TRBV5-3 is given ORF status, its function remaining uncertain. Between the trimmed V and J ends, which lost 0 bases and 0 bases, there was a span of 10 bases. The CDR3 sequence is 15 residues long. For the CDR3, the DNA is TGTGCCAGAAGCTTGGAGGGGGAACTCTCCTACGAGCAGTACGTC. Translated, it gives CARSLEGELSYEQYV.

The chain carries TRBV18 and TRBJ2-5; 8 bases fit TRBD2. V dropped 3 bases and J dropped 1; count of bases not matched to a gene: 1. The CDR3 length is 14 residues. Germline lookup yields CDR1 KGHSH and CDR2 LQKENI. In DNA form, the CDR3 reads TGTGCCAGCTCACCGCGGGGGGCCCAAGAGACCCAGTACTTC. Its protein is CASSPRGAQETQYF. Full variable domain (outside the CDR3, taken from reference TRBV18 and TRBJ2-5): NAGVMQNPRHLVRRRGQEARLRCSPMKGHSHVYWYRQLPEEGLKFMVYLQKENIIDESGMPKERFSAEFPKEGPSILRIQQVVRGDSAAYFCASSPRGAQETQYFGPGTRLLVL.

This clone was counted a few times. V usage is TRBV11-1 and J usage is TRBJ1-2; no reliable D call. The CDR3 runs 14 residues. V was cut by 8 bases and J by 2 bases, with 15 bases left in between. Germline values: CDR1 SGHAT, CDR2 FQDESV (reference sequence). For the CDR3, the DNA is TGTGCCAGCTCCGAAAGCTTCTCAAACTATGGCTACACCTTC. Its protein product is CASSESFSNYGYTF.

The V and J genes are TRBV7-6 and TRBJ2-3; D is unresolved. CDR3 length: 15 residues. V was cut by 4 bases and J by 2 bases, with 13 bases left in between. Germline-derived CDR1 and CDR2 are SGHVS and FNYEAQ. The chain's CDR3 is CASSSPTGDTDTQYF. Written as DNA, the CDR3 is TGTGCCAGCAGCTCGCCGACCGGAGACACAGATACGCAGTATTTT. Variable domain in full (rest from reference TRBV7-6 and TRBJ2-3): GAGVSQSPRYKVTKRGQDVALRCDPISGHVSLYWYRQALGQGPEFLTYFNYEAQQDKSGLPNDRFSAERPEGSISTLTIQRTEQRDSAMYRCASSSPTGDTDTQYFGPGTRLTVL.

The chain recombines TRBV10-2 with TRBJ2-7, with a possible D match to TRBD1 (6 bases). Germline V gives CDR1 WSHSY, CDR2 SAAADI. The V end was cut by 5 bases, the J end by 0 bases, with 11 bases between. The CDR3 is 14 amino acids. The CDR3: CASSPDRISYEQYV. CDR3 coding DNA: TGCGCCAGCAGTCCGGACAGAATCTCCTACGAGCAGTACGTC.

The rearrangement joins TRBV10-3 to TRBJ2-5; 11 positions match TRBD1. From germline, CDR1 is ENHRY and CDR2 SYGVKD. V dropped 8 bases and J dropped 4; count of bases not matched to a gene: 12. The CDR3 consists of 16 residues. The CDR3 DNA is TGTGCCATCGCCCAGGGACAGGGGGGAAGAGGAGAGACCCAGTACTTC. This sequence encodes CAIAQGQGGRGETQYF.

This clone was observed a handful of times. This chain connects TRBV21-1 to TRBJ2-7; the table assigns TRBD1, which was not confirmed against the DNA. TRBV21-1 is a pseudogene segment. This CDR3 has 17 amino acids. As DNA, the CDR3 is TGTGCCAGCAGCTCGAAAGGCCCGGGACAGGTGACCTACGAGCAGTACGTC. Protein product: CASSSKGPGQVTYEQYV.

This clone was seen at least ten times. The CDR3 reads CASSSRGQAQETQYF. CDR3 bases: TGTGCCAGCAGCTCCAGGGGGCAGGCCCAAGAGACCCAGTACTTC. This chain links TRBV7-9 with TRBJ2-5; TRBD1 matches 8 bases. Germline CDR1 is SEHNR and CDR2 is FQNEAQ (reference sequence). The CDR3 has 15 amino acids. J was trimmed by 1 base and V by 4 bases; bases with no gene match: 5.

This sequence joins TRBV4-1 and TRBJ2-7; D might be TRBD1 (5 bases). This CDR3 has 13 residues. V was cut by 2 bases and J by 5 bases, with 10 bases left in between. Germline CDR1 is MGHRA and CDR2 is YSYEKL. The CDR3 region has the DNA TGCGCCAGCAGCCAACAGCAGGGCCACGAGCAGTACGTC. Translating gives CASSQQQGHEQYV.

The V and J genes are TRBV28 and TRBJ1-1, with D perhaps matching TRBD1 (6 bases). Looked up from germline, CDR1 is MDHEN and CDR2 is SYDVKM. Trimming shortened V by 6 bases and J by 6 bases, and 17 bases separated the two germline ends. This CDR3 is 14 amino acids long. The CDR3 DNA is TGTGCCAGCAGCCAAATGAGGGGGATCGCTGAAGCTTTCTTT. Amino acid sequence: CASSQMRGIAEAFF.

The chain links TRBV28 to TRBJ2-5; the D gene is possibly TRBD2 (6 bases). CDR1 and CDR2 (germline): MDHEN, SYDVKM. The CDR3 totals 15 residues. The V end lost 5 bases, the J end lost 3 bases, and 16 bases lay between the germline ends. CDR3: CASSPQGGREETQYF. As DNA, the CDR3 is TGTGCCAGCAGTCCTCAGGGAGGAAGGGAAGAGACCCAGTACTTC. The entire variable domain, with the rest obtained from reference TRBV28 and TRBJ2-5, is as follows: DVKVTQSSRYLVKRTGEKVFLECVQDMDHENMFWYRQDPGLGLRLIYFSYDVKMKEKGDIPEGYSVSREKKERFSLILESASTNQTSMYLCASSPQGGREETQYFGPGTRLLVL.

CDR3: CASSLDRDYGYTF. CDR3 nucleotides: TGTGCCAGCAGCTTGGACAGGGACTATGGCTACACCTTC. This chain uses TRBV11-3 with TRBJ1-2; TRBD1 agrees at 8 bases. The germline V gene encodes CDR1 SGHNT and CDR2 YENEEA. The CDR3 contains 13 residues. V lost 3 bases to trimming and J lost 3 bases; unmatched junction nucleotides: 0.

CDR3 DNA: TGTGCCAGCAGCCTATATAGCGGAAGCCAAGAGACCCAGTACTTC. Its protein is CASSLYSGSQETQYF. This chain uses TRBV7-2 with TRBJ2-5; possible D gene TRBD2, 6 bases. Trimming removed 5 bases from V and 1 base from J, with 14 bases in between. The CDR3 consists of 15 residues. Germline V gene lookup returns CDR1 SGHTA and CDR2 FQGNSA.

V gene TRBV24-1 combines with J gene TRBJ1-2, with D perhaps TRBD1 (6 bases). Germline loops: CDR1 KGHDR, CDR2 SFDVKD. V was clipped by 7 bases and J by 5 bases, with 10 bases between them. This CDR3 spans 12 amino acids. The CDR3: CATRDRRYGYTF. For the CDR3, the DNA is TGTGCCACCAGGGACAGAAGGTATGGCTACACCTTC.

The CDR3 loop is CASSPKMGQGSSPLHF. CDR3 DNA: TGTGCCAGCTCACCAAAGATGGGACAGGGTAGTTCACCCCTCCACTTT. V is TRBV18 and J is TRBJ1-6; 9 bases map to TRBD1. V shed 2 bases and J 9 bases; nucleotides not matched to a gene: 8. The CDR3 length is 16 residues. Germline-derived CDR1 and CDR2 are KGHSH and LQKENI.

This clone was counted between two and nine times. This chain joins TRBV6-4 and TRBJ2-3; 7 bases fit TRBD2. This CDR3 region has 14 residues. Germline V CDR1 and CDR2: MRHNA, SNTAGT. The V gene end was trimmed by 2 bases and the J gene end by 1 base; junction bases not matched to a gene: 0. The CDR3 DNA reads TGTGCCAGCAGTGACACTAGCGGCACAGATACGCAGTATTTT. Amino acid sequence: CASSDTSGTDTQYF.

This clone appeared once. The rearrangement uses TRBV4-2 and TRBJ2-1, with D perhaps TRBD1 (5 bases). Germline CDR1 and CDR2: LGHNA and YNFKEQ. The CDR3 is 14 amino acids. V lost 1 base, J lost 7 bases, and 11 bases lay in between. The CDR3 DNA reads as TGTGCCAGCAGCCAAGGAATCAGGGCTAATGAGCAGTTCTTC. It is translated as CASSQGIRANEQFF.

This clone occurred once. Germline is not matched at one junction end, which may reflect a read error. The rearrangement joins TRBV5-8 to TRBJ1-2; perhaps TRBD1 as D (6 bases). CDR3 length: 13 residues. Germline values: CDR1 SGHTS, CDR2 YDEGEE. This CDR3 is CHPRDNSNYGYTF. The CDR3 DNA reads TGCCATCCCCGGGACAACTCTAACTATGGCTACACCTTC. The whole variable domain, filled in from reference TRBV5-8 and TRBJ1-2, reads EAGVTQSPTHLIKTRGQQATLRCSPISGHTSVYWYQQALGLGLQFLLWYDEGEERNRGNFPPRFSGRQFPNYSSELNVNALELEDSALYLCHPRDNSNYGYTFGSGTRLTVV.

CDR3 amino acids: CASSFTGSQGNTIYF. As DNA, the CDR3 is TGTGCCAGCAGTTTTACAGGGTCGCAGGGAAACACCATATATTTT. The chain links TRBV28 to TRBJ1-3; weak D call: TRBD1 (6 bases). Germline CDR1 and CDR2: MDHEN and SYDVKM. The CDR3 extends over 15 amino acids. V lost 3 bases and J 4 bases, leaving 13 bases between the germline ends.

Comment on this clone: Additional DNA sequences in this sample encode the identical CDR3. The chain is built from TRBV5-1 and TRBJ1-5; D unresolved. The ends were cut back, 1 base at V and 0 bases at J, with 8 bases in the middle. Germline CDR1 reads SGHRS; CDR2 reads YFSETQ. The CDR3 is 15 residues long. The DNA for the CDR3 is TGCGCCAGCAGCTTGACTGGAGATAGCAATCAGCCCCAGCATTTT. Its translation is CASSLTGDSNQPQHF.